The rows below give T cell receptor beta chains drawn from one sample of a study of preoperative IRX-2 immunotherapy in early breast cancer. Data came from immunoSEQ multiplex PCR; TCRdb stores just in-frame clones and leaves some out. The sample holds more than 20,000 clones, around 80% seen once. The sample was lymph node tissue, taken after IRX-2 immunotherapy. These receptors originate from a human donor with breast cancer. The conserved cysteine and the conserved F or W are not part of the CDR3 here.

length	V	J	CDR3
15	TRBV19	TRBJ2-3	ASRRGGQVRSTDTQY
12	TRBV6-8	TRBJ1-5	ASSYEGLFQPQH
11	TRBV19	TRBJ2-7	ASSPVQGDEQY
12	TRBV11-3	TRBJ2-5	ASSPGGDQETQY
14	TRBV6-7	TRBJ2-7	ASRALGRTESYEQY
13	TRBV11-3	TRBJ1-3	ASSPREGGGNTIY
11	TRBV28	TRBJ1-2	ASSMRGGYGYT
14	TRBV14	TRBJ1-3	ASSQDDSWNGNTIY
12	TRBV10-2	TRBJ2-7	ASSDTGSPHEQY
12	TRBV19	TRBJ2-5	ASSMDSTSGTQY
12	TRBV19	TRBJ2-5	ASSRLAGLETQY
12	TRBV6-8	TRBJ1-4	ASSYGGIGEKLF